These T cell receptor beta chains were read from a single sample in a study of glioma-infiltrating T cells. TCRdb called the multiplex PCR reads again in MiXCR, with one record for every CDR3 protein. Of approximately 120,000 distinct CDR3 sequences listed, 20% to 25% are singletons. The sequencing sample was made of glioma tissue, nonneoplastic brain tissue, or PBMCs (not recorded which). The receptors stem from a human donor with low-grade glioma or glioblastoma, undergoing nonglioma brain surgery, or in good health (not recorded which). Each CDR3 is given with its conserved first and last residue. Each record gives: clone size, V gene, J gene, D gene, CDR3 DNA, CDR3 protein. The D gene is left open where the match is weak. Expanded clones are given a class, and other clones once, few, many or no size at all.

abundance: many
v_gene: TRBV3-1
j_gene: TRBJ2-5
d_gene: .
CDR3nt: TGTGCCAGCAGCCAAGTCCAAGAGACCCAGTACTTC
CDR3aa: CASSQVQETQYF

abundance: .
v_gene: TRBV4-2
j_gene: TRBJ2-7
d_gene: .
CDR3nt: TGTGCCAGCAGCCAAACCCAGGTGAGCTCCTACGAGCAGTACTTC
CDR3aa: CASSQTQVSSYEQYF

abundance: .
v_gene: TRBV12-3/TRBV12-4
j_gene: TRBJ1-3
d_gene: TRBD1
CDR3nt: TGTGCCAGCAGTCCACCGACAGGGTGGGAAAACACCATATATTTT
CDR3aa: CASSPPTGWENTIYF

abundance: many
v_gene: TRBV7-2
j_gene: TRBJ2-1
d_gene: .
CDR3nt: TGTGCCAGCAGCTTAATGGGCCCGGGGGACAATGAGCAGTTCTTC
CDR3aa: CASSLMGPGDNEQFF

abundance: .
v_gene: TRBV4-1
j_gene: TRBJ2-7
d_gene: .
CDR3nt: TGCGCCAGCAGCCCTGGACTAGGGGGAGGCTACGAGCAGTACTTC
CDR3aa: CASSPGLGGGYEQYF

abundance: many
v_gene: TRBV11-2
j_gene: TRBJ2-1
d_gene: .
CDR3nt: TGTGCCAGCAGCTTAGATCGGGACAATGAGCAGTTCTTC
CDR3aa: CASSLDRDNEQFF

abundance: .
v_gene: TRBV5-1
j_gene: TRBJ1-2
d_gene: .
CDR3nt: TGCGCCAGCAGCCAGGACGCGGGACAATTATACGGCTACACCTTC
CDR3aa: CASSQDAGQLYGYTF

abundance: many
v_gene: TRBV6-1
j_gene: TRBJ2-7
d_gene: TRBD1
CDR3nt: TGTGCCAGCAGTGCGTCCTCAGGGGGCGCATACGAGCAGTACTTC
CDR3aa: CASSASSGGAYEQYF

abundance: many
v_gene: TRBV27
j_gene: TRBJ2-7
d_gene: TRBD2
CDR3nt: TGTGCCAGCAGTACTACTAGCGGGAGGCCCTCCTACGAGCAGTACTTC
CDR3aa: CASSTTSGRPSYEQYF

abundance: few
v_gene: TRBV5-1
j_gene: TRBJ2-7
d_gene: .
CDR3nt: TGCGCCAGCAGCTTGGGCACCGAGACCTACGAGCAGTACTTC
CDR3aa: CASSLGTETYEQYF

abundance: many
v_gene: TRBV11-2
j_gene: TRBJ2-7
d_gene: TRBD2
CDR3nt: TGTGCCAGCAGCCCCAGCGGGACGAGCTACGAGCAGTACTTC
CDR3aa: CASSPSGTSYEQYF

abundance: few
v_gene: TRBV3-1
j_gene: TRBJ1-4
d_gene: .
CDR3nt: TGTGCCAGCAGCCAAGGGCAGGGCGAGAATGAAAAACTGTTTTTT
CDR3aa: CASSQGQGENEKLFF

abundance: many
v_gene: TRBV28
j_gene: TRBJ2-7
d_gene: .
CDR3nt: TGTGCCAGCACCGCCGAGGGAAACTCCTACGAGCAGTACTTC
CDR3aa: CASTAEGNSYEQYF

abundance: many
v_gene: TRBV7-6
j_gene: TRBJ1-1
d_gene: .
CDR3nt: TGTGCCAGCAGCTTAGGTACAAGGAACACTGAAGCTTTCTTT
CDR3aa: CASSLGTRNTEAFF

abundance: .
v_gene: TRBV7-9
j_gene: TRBJ1-4
d_gene: .
CDR3nt: TGTGCCAGCAGTCGAACAGGGCGAGGAACTAATGAAAAACTGTTTTTT
CDR3aa: CASSRTGRGTNEKLFF

abundance: many
v_gene: TRBV28
j_gene: TRBJ1-1
d_gene: .
CDR3nt: TGTGCCAGCAGTTTAAGCGGCACTGAAGCTTTCTTT
CDR3aa: CASSLSGTEAFF

abundance: many
v_gene: TRBV4-2
j_gene: TRBJ1-3
d_gene: .
CDR3nt: TGTGCCAGCAGCCAAGATGACGGAAACTCTGGAAACACCATATATTTT
CDR3aa: CASSQDDGNSGNTIYF